This entry describes one T cell receptor (beta chain). This entry comes from a study of shared clonotypes between healthy human individuals. Assay used: immunoSEQ multiplex PCR; TCRdb lists only in-frame clones, some missing. Among about 1 million clones, approximately 68% were seen once, and the ten largest hold over 1.3%. Per the germline V gene, CDR1 is SNHLY and CDR2 is FYNNEI. V was pared by 5 bases and J by 9 bases, with 11 bases between. The length of the CDR3 is 11 residues. This chain uses TRBV2 with TRBJ2-7, with a possible D match to TRBD1 (6 bases). The sample consisted of memory CD4+ T cells sorted from blood. Sample subset: CD45RA-negative fraction. The receptor was derived from a young man in good health. The CDR3 region is CASSQGTPQYF. DNA of the CDR3: TGTGCCAGCAGTCAAGGGACACCGCAGTACTTC. Looking up the rest from reference TRBV2 and TRBJ2-7 gives the full variable domain: EPEVTQTPSHQVTQMGQEVILRCVPISNHLYFYWYRQILGQKVEFLVSFYNNEISEKSEIFDDQFSVERPDGSNFTLKIRSTKLEDSAMYFCASSQGTPQYFGPGTRLTVT.